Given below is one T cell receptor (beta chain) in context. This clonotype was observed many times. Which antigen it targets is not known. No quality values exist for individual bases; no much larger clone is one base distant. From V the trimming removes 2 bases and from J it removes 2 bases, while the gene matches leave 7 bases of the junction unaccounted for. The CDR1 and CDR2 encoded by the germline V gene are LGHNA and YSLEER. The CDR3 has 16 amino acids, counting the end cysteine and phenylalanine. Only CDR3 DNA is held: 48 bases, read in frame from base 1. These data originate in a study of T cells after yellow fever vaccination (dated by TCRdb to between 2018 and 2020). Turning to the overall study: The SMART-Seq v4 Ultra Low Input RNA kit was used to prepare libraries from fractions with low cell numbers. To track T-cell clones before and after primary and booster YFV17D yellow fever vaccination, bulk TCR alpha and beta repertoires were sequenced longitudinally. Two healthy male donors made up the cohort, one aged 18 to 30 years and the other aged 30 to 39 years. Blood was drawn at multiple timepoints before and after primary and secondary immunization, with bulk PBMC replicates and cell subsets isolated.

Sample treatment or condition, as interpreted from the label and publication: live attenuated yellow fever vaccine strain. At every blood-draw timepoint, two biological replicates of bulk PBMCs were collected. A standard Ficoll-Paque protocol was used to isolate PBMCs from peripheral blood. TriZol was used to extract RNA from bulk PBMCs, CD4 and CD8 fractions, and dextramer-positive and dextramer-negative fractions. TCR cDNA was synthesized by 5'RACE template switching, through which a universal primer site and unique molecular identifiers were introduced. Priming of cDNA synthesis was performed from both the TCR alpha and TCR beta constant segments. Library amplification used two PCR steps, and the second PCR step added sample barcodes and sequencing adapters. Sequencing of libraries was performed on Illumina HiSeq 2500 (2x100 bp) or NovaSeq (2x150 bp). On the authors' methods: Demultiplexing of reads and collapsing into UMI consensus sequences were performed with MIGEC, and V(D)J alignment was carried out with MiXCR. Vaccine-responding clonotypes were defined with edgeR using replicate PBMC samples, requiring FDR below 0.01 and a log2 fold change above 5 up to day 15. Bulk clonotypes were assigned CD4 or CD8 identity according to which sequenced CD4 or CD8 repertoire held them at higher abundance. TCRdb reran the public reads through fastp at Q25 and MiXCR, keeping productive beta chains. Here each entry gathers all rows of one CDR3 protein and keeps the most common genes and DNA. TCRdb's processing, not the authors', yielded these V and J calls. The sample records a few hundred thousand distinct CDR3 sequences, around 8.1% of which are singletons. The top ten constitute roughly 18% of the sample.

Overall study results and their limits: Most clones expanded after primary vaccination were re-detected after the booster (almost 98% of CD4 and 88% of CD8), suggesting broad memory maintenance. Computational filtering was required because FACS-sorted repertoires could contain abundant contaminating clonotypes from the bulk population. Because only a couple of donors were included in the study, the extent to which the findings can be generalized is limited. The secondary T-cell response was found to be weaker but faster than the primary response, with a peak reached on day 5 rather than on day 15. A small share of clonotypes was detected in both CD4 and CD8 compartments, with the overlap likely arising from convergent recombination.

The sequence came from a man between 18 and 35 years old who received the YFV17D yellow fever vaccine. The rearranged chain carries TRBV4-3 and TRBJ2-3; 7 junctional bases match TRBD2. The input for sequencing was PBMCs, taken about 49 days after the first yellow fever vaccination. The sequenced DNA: TGCGCCAGCAGCCAAATCGTAGCGGGCTTCACAGATACGCAGTATTTT. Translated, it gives CASSQIVAGFTDTQYF.